Here is one TCR beta chain with its context. CDR1 is MNHNS, CDR2 SASEGT, per germline. Trimming at V came to 2 bases and at J to 4 bases, leaving 6 bases not matched to a gene. The CDR3 covers 15 residues. Generated by immunoSEQ multiplex PCR, the TCRdb table keeps only in-frame clones and is missing some. The profile shows approximately 58,000 clones, about 90% of them singletons. This specimen comes from a study of control samples from healthy donors and cancer patients. This receptor was identified in a woman aged 55-70 years with lung cancer. The sample was PBMCs. V and J are TRBV6-1 and TRBJ1-2; 8 bases align to TRBD1. CDR3: CASSEQGQEIYGYTF. The CDR3 nucleotides read TGTGCCAGCAGTGAACAGGGACAGGAGATCTATGGCTACACCTTC.